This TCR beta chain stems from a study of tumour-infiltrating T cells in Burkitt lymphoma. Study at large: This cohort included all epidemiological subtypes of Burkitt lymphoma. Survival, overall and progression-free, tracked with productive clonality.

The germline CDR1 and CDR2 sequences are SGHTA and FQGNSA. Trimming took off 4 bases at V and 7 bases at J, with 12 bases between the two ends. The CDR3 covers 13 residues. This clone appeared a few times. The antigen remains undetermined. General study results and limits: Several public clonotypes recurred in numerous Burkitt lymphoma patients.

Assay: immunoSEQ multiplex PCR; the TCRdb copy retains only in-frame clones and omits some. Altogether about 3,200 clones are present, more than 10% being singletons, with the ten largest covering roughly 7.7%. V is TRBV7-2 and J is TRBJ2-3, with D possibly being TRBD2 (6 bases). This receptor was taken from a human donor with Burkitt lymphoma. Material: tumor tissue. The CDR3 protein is CASSSGTWYTQYF. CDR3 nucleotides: TGTGCCAGCAGCTCCGGGACTTGGTATACGCAGTATTTT.